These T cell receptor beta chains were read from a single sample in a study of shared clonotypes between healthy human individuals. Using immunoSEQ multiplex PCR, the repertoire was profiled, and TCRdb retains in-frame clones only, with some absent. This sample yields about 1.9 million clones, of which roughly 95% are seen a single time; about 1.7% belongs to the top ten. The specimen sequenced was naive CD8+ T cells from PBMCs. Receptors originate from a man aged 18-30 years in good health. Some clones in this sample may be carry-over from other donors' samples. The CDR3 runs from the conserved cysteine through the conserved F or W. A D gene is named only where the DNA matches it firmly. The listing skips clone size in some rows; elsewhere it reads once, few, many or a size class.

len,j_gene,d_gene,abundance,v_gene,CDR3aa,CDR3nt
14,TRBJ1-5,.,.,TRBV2,CASTEGGLRQPQHF,TGTGCCAGCACCGAGGGAGGGCTTCGACAGCCCCAGCATTTT
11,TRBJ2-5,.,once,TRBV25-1,CASSGYETKYF,TGTGCCAGCAGTGGGTATGAGACCAAGTACTTC
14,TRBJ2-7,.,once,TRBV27,CASSSRTSPGEQYF,TGTGCCAGCAGTTCTAGGACATCCCCAGGCGAGCAGTACTTC
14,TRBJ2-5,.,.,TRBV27,CASSPLFNQETQYF,TGTGCCAGCAGTCCTCTGTTCAACCAAGAGACCCAGTACTTC
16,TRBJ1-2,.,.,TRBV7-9,CASSLLPLRDNYGYTF,TGTGCCAGCAGCTTACTTCCCCTCCGGGACAACTATGGCTACACCTTC
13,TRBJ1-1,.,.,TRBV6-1,CASSSKRNTEAFF,TGTGCCAGCAGTTCCAAGAGGAACACTGAAGCTTTCTTT
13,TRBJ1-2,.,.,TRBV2,CASSEDGYYGYTF,TGTGCCAGCAGTGAAGACGGATACTATGGCTACACCTTC
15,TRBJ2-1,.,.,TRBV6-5,CASSLLAETYNEQFF,TGTGCCAGCAGTTTACTCGCGGAGACCTACAATGAGCAGTTCTTC
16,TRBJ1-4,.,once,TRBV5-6,CASSLGPDVRLEKLFF,TGTGCCAGCAGCTTGGGGCCAGATGTTAGGCTTGAAAAACTGTTTTTT
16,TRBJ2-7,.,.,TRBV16,CASSQSRGTVSYEQYF,TGTGCCAGCAGCCAATCTCGGGGGACAGTGTCCTACGAGCAGTACTTC
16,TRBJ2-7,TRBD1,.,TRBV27,CASAETRDRDPYEQYF,TGTGCCAGCGCTGAAACCCGGGACAGGGATCCCTACGAGCAGTACTTC
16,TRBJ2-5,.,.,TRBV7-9,CASSADREWGLETQYF,TGTGCCAGCAGCGCAGACAGGGAATGGGGACTAGAGACCCAGTACTTC
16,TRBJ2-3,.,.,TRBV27,CASSPRGGPDTDTQYF,TGTGCCAGCAGCCCTAGGGGGGGACCTGACACAGATACGCAGTATTTT
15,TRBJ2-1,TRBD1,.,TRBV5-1,CASSLDGRGLDEQFF,TGCGCCAGCAGCTTGGATGGCAGGGGGCTGGATGAGCAGTTCTTC
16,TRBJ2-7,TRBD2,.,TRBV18,CASSPGLAGFVYEQYF,TGTGCCAGCTCACCAGGACTAGCGGGCTTCGTCTACGAGCAGTACTTC
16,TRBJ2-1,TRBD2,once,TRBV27,CASSSKASGRTNEQFF,TGTGCCAGCAGTTCAAAGGCTAGCGGGAGAACAAATGAGCAGTTCTTC
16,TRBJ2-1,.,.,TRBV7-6,CASSPRGTSSYNEQFF,TGTGCCAGCAGCCCCAGGGGGACTAGCTCCTACAATGAGCAGTTCTTC
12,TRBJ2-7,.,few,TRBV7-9,CASRTDSYEQYF,TGTGCCAGCAGAACGGACTCCTACGAGCAGTACTTC
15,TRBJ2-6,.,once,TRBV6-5,CASSSGRVPANVLTF,TGTGCCAGCAGTTCGGGCAGGGTGCCGGCCAACGTCCTGACTTTC
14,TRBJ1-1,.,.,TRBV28,CASSLWSQGVEAFF,TGTGCCAGCAGTTTATGGAGTCAGGGTGTTGAAGCTTTCTTT
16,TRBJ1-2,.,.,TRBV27,CASSLSSLGAVYGYTF,TGTGCCAGCAGTTTAAGCTCCCTCGGCGCGGTCTATGGCTACACCTTC
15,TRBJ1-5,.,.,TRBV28,CASSMGWQDLSPQHF,TGTGCCAGCAGTATGGGGTGGCAGGACCTCTCGCCCCAGCATTTT
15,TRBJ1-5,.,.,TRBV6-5,CASSYSAGSNQPQHF,TGTGCCAGCAGTTACTCGGCGGGGAGCAATCAGCCCCAGCATTTT
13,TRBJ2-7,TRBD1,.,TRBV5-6,CASRYQGVEEQYF,TGTGCCAGCAGATACCAGGGGGTTGAAGAGCAGTACTTC
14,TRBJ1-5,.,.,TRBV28,CASRGGGSNQPQHF,TGTGCCAGCAGGGGAGGGGGGAGCAATCAGCCCCAGCATTTT
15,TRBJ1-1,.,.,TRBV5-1,CASSEPYRDTGEAFF,TGCGCCAGCAGCGAGCCGTACAGGGATACAGGTGAAGCTTTCTTT
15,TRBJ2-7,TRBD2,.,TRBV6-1,CASSLTVLGTSEQYF,TGTGCCAGCAGTCTGACAGTCCTCGGGACTAGCGAGCAGTACTTC
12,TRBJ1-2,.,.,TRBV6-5,CASSHRVLGYTF,TGTGCCAGCAGCCACAGGGTCCTCGGCTACACCTTC
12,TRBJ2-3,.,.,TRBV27,CASSFLSDTQYF,TGTGCCAGCAGTTTCCTGTCGGATACGCAGTATTTT
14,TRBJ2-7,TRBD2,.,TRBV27,CASGLWGGNYEQYF,TGTGCCAGCGGCCTATGGGGAGGGAACTACGAGCAGTACTTC
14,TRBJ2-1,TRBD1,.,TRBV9,CASSAGQGLNEQFF,TGTGCCAGCAGCGCGGGACAGGGGCTAAATGAGCAGTTCTTC
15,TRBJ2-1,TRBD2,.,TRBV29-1,CSVDSTREGHNEQFF,TGCAGCGTGGACTCGACGCGGGAGGGCCACAATGAGCAGTTCTTC
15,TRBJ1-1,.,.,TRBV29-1,CSALRAREVNTEAFF,TGCAGCGCCCTCCGGGCTCGGGAAGTGAACACTGAAGCTTTCTTT
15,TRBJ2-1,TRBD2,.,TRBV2,CASRGLAGDYNEQFF,TGTGCCAGCAGGGGACTAGCGGGAGACTACAATGAGCAGTTCTTC
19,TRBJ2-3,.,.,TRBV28,CASSLSSRVSGITTDTQYF,TGTGCCAGCAGTTTATCTTCCAGGGTAAGCGGTATCACCACAGATACGCAGTATTTT
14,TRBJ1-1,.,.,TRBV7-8,CASSPEFEGLGAFF,TGTGCCAGCAGCCCCGAATTTGAAGGGCTGGGAGCTTTCTTT
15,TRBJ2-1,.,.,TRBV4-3,CASSQDRQGYNEQFF,TGCGCCAGCAGCCAAGATAGGCAGGGTTACAATGAGCAGTTCTTC
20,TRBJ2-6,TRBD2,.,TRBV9,CASSKEKRSLLAGGANVLTF,TGTGCCAGCAGCAAAGAGAAGAGGTCCCTACTAGCGGGTGGGGCCAACGTCCTGACTTTC
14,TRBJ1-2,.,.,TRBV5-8,CASSLGGSNYGYTF,TGTGCCAGCAGCTTGGGGGGCAGTAACTATGGCTACACCTTC
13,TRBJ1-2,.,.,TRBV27,CASSLAGVGGYTF,TGTGCCAGCAGTTTAGCAGGGGTTGGAGGCTACACCTTC
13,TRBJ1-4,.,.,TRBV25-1,CASRLAPSEKLFF,TGTGCCAGCAGGTTGGCTCCCTCAGAAAAACTGTTTTTT
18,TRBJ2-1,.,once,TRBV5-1,CASTPPVVGRGSYNEQFF,TGCGCCAGCACCCCCCCGGTAGTCGGGAGAGGGTCCTACAATGAGCAGTTCTTC
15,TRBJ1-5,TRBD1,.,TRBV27,CASSYGTGPYQPQHF,TGTGCCAGCAGTTATGGGACAGGGCCTTATCAGCCCCAGCATTTT
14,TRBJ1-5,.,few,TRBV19,CATSTAGYNQPQHF,TGTGCCACCTCAACAGCGGGTTACAATCAGCCCCAGCATTTT
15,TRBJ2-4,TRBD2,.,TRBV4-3,CASSQGVGRGNIQYF,TGCGCCAGCAGCCAAGGGGTCGGGAGGGGGAACATTCAGTACTTC
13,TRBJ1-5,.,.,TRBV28,CASRRVSNQPQHF,TGTGCCAGCAGACGGGTCAGCAATCAGCCCCAGCATTTT
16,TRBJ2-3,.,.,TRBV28,CASSSKPGQITDTQYF,TGTGCCAGCAGTTCAAAACCGGGACAAATCACAGATACGCAGTATTTT
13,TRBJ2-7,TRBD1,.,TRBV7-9,CASRTTGSYEQYF,TGTGCCAGCAGAACGACAGGGAGCTACGAGCAGTACTTC
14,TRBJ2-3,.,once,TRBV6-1,CAGRRADSTDTQYF,TGTGCCGGTCGCCGAGCGGACAGCACAGATACGCAGTATTTT
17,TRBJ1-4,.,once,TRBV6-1,CASSDHPVGRANEKLFF,TGTGCCAGCAGTGACCACCCCGTTGGGAGGGCTAATGAAAAACTGTTTTTT